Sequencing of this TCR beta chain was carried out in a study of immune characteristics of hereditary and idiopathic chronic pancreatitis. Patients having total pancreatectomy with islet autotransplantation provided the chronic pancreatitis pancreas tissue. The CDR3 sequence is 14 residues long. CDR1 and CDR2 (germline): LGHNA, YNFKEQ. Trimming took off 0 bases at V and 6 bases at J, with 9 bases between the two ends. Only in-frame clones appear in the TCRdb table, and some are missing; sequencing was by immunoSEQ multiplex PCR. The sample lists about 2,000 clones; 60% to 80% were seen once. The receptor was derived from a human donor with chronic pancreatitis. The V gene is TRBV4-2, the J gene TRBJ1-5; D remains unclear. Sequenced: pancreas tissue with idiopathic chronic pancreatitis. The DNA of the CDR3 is TGTGCCAGCAGCCAAGATGGGGAGGCTCAGCCCCAGCATTTT. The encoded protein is CASSQDGEAQPQHF.